The T cell receptor beta chain under discussion was sequenced for a study of CD8 T cells in ankylosing spondylitis. The CDR3 extends over 15 amino acids. The V end lost 5 bases, the J end lost 5 bases, and 16 bases lay between the germline ends. Germline V gives CDR1 SGHTA, CDR2 FQGNSA. Findings and limits, study-wide: Clones linked to the disease showed a CD8+ phenotype. They occurred at relatively low frequencies in peripheral blood. A TCR beta motif of seven or eight highly homologous variants appeared characteristic of ankylosing spondylitis blood. Significantly higher representation of disease-linked clones was reported for matched ankylosing spondylitis synovial fluid.

In making TCR beta libraries, quantitative 5'-RACE with molecular barcodes was used. TCRdb redid the calling of the 5' RACE reads with MiXCR, one entry per CDR3 protein. Of approximately 500,000 distinct CDR3 sequences listed, about 13% are singletons. Of note for this clonotype: Antigen specificity is unknown.

The specimen sequenced was blood, either unsorted or a sorted T cell fraction (not recorded which). The chain joins TRBV7-2 to TRBJ1-5, with TRBD1 as a possible D gene (5 bases). The origin of this receptor is a male donor with ankylosing spondylitis. CDR3 sequence reads: CASSPVEGRHQPQHF. DNA for the CDR3: TGTGCCAGCAGCCCCGTTGAGGGGCGTCATCAGCCCCAGCATTTT.